Following are 14 T cell receptor beta chains from one sample sequenced in a study of blood T cell repertoires in COVID-19. The method was immunoSEQ multiplex PCR; TCRdb's version includes in-frame clones alone and lacks a portion of them. The profile shows fewer than 350,000 clones, roughly 90% of them singletons. Sequenced: PBMCs or T cells enriched from blood (not recorded which). The receptors shown here come from a woman aged 40 to 50 who had recovered from COVID-19.

The chain uses TRBV29-1 and TRBJ2-5; 9 bases match TRBD1. V lost 7 bases and J lost 4; bases outside the gene matches: 7. The CDR3 length is 13 residues. The germline V gene encodes CDR1 SQVTM and CDR2 ANQGSEA. The CDR3 DNA follows: TGCAGCGCAGGACAGGGGAAGGGAGAGACCCAGTACTTC. Translating it yields CSAGQGKGETQYF.

This CDR3 reads CASSQEGHLNSPLHF. The CDR3 DNA reads as TGCGCCAGCAGCCAAGAGGGACACCTTAATTCACCCCTCCACTTT. The rearrangement uses TRBV4-1 and TRBJ1-6, with D possibly TRBD1 on 6 matching bases. The V and J ends lost 0 bases and 6 bases respectively, with 9 bases between them. The CDR3 sequence is 15 residues long. The germline gives CDR1 MGHRA, CDR2 YSYEKL.

The gene calls are TRBV5-1 and TRBJ1-1, with TRBD1 matching over 7 bases. With V trimmed by 0 bases and J by 2 bases, 4 bases remained unmatched. The CDR3 runs 15 residues. Germline V gene data show CDR1 as SGHRS and CDR2 as YFSETQ. The CDR3 DNA reads as TGCGCCAGCAGCTTGGGGAACAGGGGAAACACTGAAGCTTTCTTT. Encoded protein: CASSLGNRGNTEAFF.

The chain carries TRBV28 and TRBJ1-2; 10 bases are shared with TRBD1. Germline values: CDR1 MDHEN, CDR2 SYDVKM. The V gene end was trimmed by 3 bases and the J gene end by 6 bases; junction bases not matched to a gene: 10. The CDR3 contains 16 residues. The CDR3 DNA follows: TGTGCCAGCAGTTTCCCCGGACAGGGGGAAAGGGATGGCTACACCTTC. This codes for CASSFPGQGERDGYTF.

J is TRBJ1-6 and V is TRBV12-3 or TRBV12-4; 9 bases align to TRBD1. J gave up 15 bases and V 5 bases, and 2 bases lay outside the gene matches. This CDR3 spans 11 amino acids. CDR3 protein: CASSRDRDLHF. The CDR3 coding sequence is TGTGCCAGCAGTCGGGACAGGGACCTCCACTTT.

The chain links TRBV25-1 to TRBJ2-1; D might be TRBD2 (6 bases). Germline V CDR1 and CDR2: MGHDK, SYGVNS. Trimming took 11 bases from V and 3 from J, leaving 17 bases between them. The CDR3 is 14 residues long. The CDR3 region is CASSGLPGYNEQFF. The DNA of the CDR3 is TGTGCCTCCTCAGGACTACCCGGCTACAATGAGCAGTTCTTC.

The chain employs TRBV11-3 and TRBJ2-3; D may be TRBD2 (5 bases). The V end was cut by 1 base, the J end by 8 bases, with 10 bases between. In germline, CDR1 is SGHNT, CDR2 YENEEA. There are 13 residues in the CDR3. As DNA, the CDR3 is TGTGCCAGCAGCTTAGGGGAGAGGAGTACGCAGTATTTT. Translated, it gives CASSLGERSTQYF.

The V and J genes are TRBV6-2 or TRBV6-3 and TRBJ1-3; D is uncertain. This CDR3 is 13 amino acids long. The V end lost 5 bases, the J end lost 0 bases, and 5 bases lay between the germline ends. Per the germline V gene, CDR1 is MNHEY and CDR2 is SVGEGT. In DNA form, the CDR3 reads TGTGCCAGCAGTCGGGACTCTGGAAACACCATATATTTT. Amino acids: CASSRDSGNTIYF.

The sample holds one count of this clone. This chain uses TRBV5-4 with TRBJ2-1; 8 bases line up with TRBD1. After removal of 0 bases from V and 5 bases from J, the junction contained 4 bases not matched to a gene. Per the germline V gene, CDR1 is SGHNT and CDR2 is YYREEE (reference sequence). The CDR3 length is 15 residues. CDR3 DNA: TGTGCCAGCAGCTTGGGGACAGGGAGAAACAATGAGCAGTTCTTC. Its translation is CASSLGTGRNNEQFF.

The chain couples TRBV9 to TRBJ2-7; tentative D call: TRBD1 (6 bases). From germline, CDR1 is SGDLS and CDR2 YYNGEE. The CDR3 sequence is 16 residues long. The germline V and J ends were trimmed by 4 bases and 7 bases, with 24 bases remaining between them. CDR3 sequence: CASSPHHQAEQGEQYF. The CDR3 nucleotides are TGTGCCAGCAGCCCTCATCATCAAGCGGAGCAGGGGGAGCAGTACTTC.

In this sample, this clone turned up a few times. The chain joins TRBV6-5 to TRBJ1-2; a possible D gene is TRBD1 (6 bases). This CDR3 is 13 amino acids long. CDR1 is MNHEY, CDR2 SVGAGI, per germline. The V end lost 6 bases, the J end lost 5 bases, and 13 bases lay between the germline ends. CDR3 sequence (DNA): TGTGCCAGCAGAGCGGGGGCGACTTATGGCTACACCTTC. This sequence encodes CASRAGATYGYTF.

J is TRBJ2-7 and V is TRBV5-1; 9 bases line up with TRBD2. The germline gives CDR1 SGHRS, CDR2 YFSETQ. The V gene end was trimmed by 3 bases and the J gene end by 5 bases; junction bases not matched to a gene: 12. The CDR3 loop spans 16 amino acids. The CDR3 bases are TGCGCCAGCAGCTCGGAGCCTAGCGGGATGATCCACGAGCAGTACTTC. It specifies CASSSEPSGMIHEQYF.

In its sample, this clone was seen a few times. This rearrangement joins TRBV7-3 to TRBJ1-5; D gene unclear. Per the germline V gene, CDR1 is SGHTA and CDR2 is FQGTGA. Trimming stripped 0 bases from V and 7 bases from J, with 7 bases between. This CDR3 is built from 13 residues. In nucleotides, the CDR3 is TGTGCCAGCAGCTTAACTCGCGGACAGCCCCAGCATTTT. Protein: CASSLTRGQPQHF. Together with reference TRBV7-3 and TRBJ1-5, the CDR3 gives the full variable domain: GAGVSQTPSNKVTEKGKYVELRCDPISGHTALYWYRQSLGQGPEFLIYFQGTGAADDSGLPNDRFFAVRPEGSVSTLKIQRTERGDSAVYLCASSLTRGQPQHFGDGTRLSIL.

This clone was detected once. V and J are TRBV14 and TRBJ2-5; maybe TRBD2 (6 bases). This CDR3 is built from 13 residues. Per germline, CDR1 SGHDN and CDR2 FVKESK. V lost 5 bases and J lost 5, with 12 bases in between. The CDR3 loop reads CASSSGGRETQYF. CDR3 DNA sequence: TGTGCCAGCAGCTCCGGAGGGAGGGAGACCCAGTACTTC.